The 13 T cell receptor beta chains in this list originate from one sample, sequenced in a study of blood T cell repertoires in COVID-19. Data came from immunoSEQ multiplex PCR; TCRdb stores just in-frame clones and leaves some out. The table records under 250,000 clones, approximately 87% of them present only once. Sequenced input: peripheral blood. Receptors were obtained from a woman in her 70s with active or convalescent COVID-19.

The chain recombines TRBV11-3 with TRBJ2-1; TRBD1 agrees at 7 bases. Trimming removed 1 base from V and 10 bases from J; junction bases left unmatched: 4. This CDR3 has 13 amino acids. The V gene's germline CDR1 is SGHNT and CDR2 YENEEA. The CDR3 sequence: CASSLGTGAEQFF. In nucleotides, the CDR3 is TGTGCCAGCAGCTTAGGAACAGGGGCCGAGCAGTTCTTC. Using reference TRBV11-3 and TRBJ2-1 for the parts outside the CDR3, the full variable domain is EAGVVQSPRYKIIEKKQPVAFWCNPISGHNTLYWYLQNLGQGPELLIRYENEEAVDDSQLPKDRFSAERLKGVDSTLKIQPAELGDSAVYLCASSLGTGAEQFFGPGTRLTVL.

This clone was detected once. This chain joins TRBV6-5 and TRBJ2-3; a weak D match, TRBD2 (6 bases). The germline gives CDR1 MNHEY, CDR2 SVGAGI. CDR3 length: 14 residues. The germline V and J ends were trimmed by 5 bases and 2 bases, with 11 bases remaining between them. CDR3 region: CASSRGLNTDTQYF. Written as DNA, the CDR3 is TGTGCCAGCAGTCGGGGACTGAACACAGATACGCAGTATTTT.

This chain joins TRBV20-1 and TRBJ2-5; no clear D gene. Trimming cost V 3 bases and J 5 bases, with 4 bases left between them. Looked up from germline, CDR1 is DFQATT and CDR2 is SNEGSKA (reference sequence). This CDR3 has 10 amino acids. The CDR3 DNA follows: TGCAGTGCTAGTGCTGAGACCCAGTACTTC. This gives the protein CSASAETQYF.

The CDR3 loop reads CASSIGGLDQPQHF. The CDR3, as DNA: TGCGCCAGCAGCATAGGGGGTTTAGATCAGCCCCAGCATTTT. The genes are TRBV5-1 and TRBJ1-5; D is possibly TRBD1 (6 bases). Germline CDR1 and CDR2: SGHRS and YFSETQ. V lost 4 bases and J lost 5, with 13 bases in between. This CDR3 has 14 amino acids.

V gene TRBV28 combines with J gene TRBJ1-5, with D perhaps matching TRBD1 (5 bases). Germline V gene data show CDR1 as MDHEN and CDR2 as SYDVKM. This CDR3 is 14 amino acids long. With 6 bases removed from V and 3 bases from J, the gap between germline ends came to 12 bases. The CDR3 DNA sequence: TGTGCCAGCAGATCTCGACAGCACAATCAGCCCCAGCATTTT. Translated, it gives CASRSRQHNQPQHF. The complete variable domain, with remaining parts taken from reference TRBV28 and TRBJ1-5, reads DVKVTQSSRYLVKRTGEKVFLECVQDMDHENMFWYRQDPGLGLRLIYFSYDVKMKEKGDIPEGYSVSREKKERFSLILESASTNQTSMYLCASRSRQHNQPQHFGDGTRLSIL.

This clone has more than one count but fewer than ten. The V and J genes are TRBV5-1 and TRBJ1-6, with D possibly matching TRBD1 (5 bases). Trimming left V 0 bases short and J 2 bases short, with 6 bases between. The CDR3 length is 15 residues. Germline lookup yields CDR1 SGHRS and CDR2 YFSETQ. CDR3 sequence (DNA): TGCGCCAGCAGCTTGGGCAGGGCCTATAATTCACCCCTCCACTTT. Amino acid sequence: CASSLGRAYNSPLHF. The variable domain in full, completed from reference TRBV5-1 and TRBJ1-6, reads KAGVTQTPRYLIKTRGQQVTLSCSPISGHRSVSWYQQTPGQGLQFLFEYFSETQRNKGNFPGRFSGRQFSNSRSEMNVSTLELGDSALYLCASSLGRAYNSPLHFGNGTRLTVT.

V is TRBV7-8 and J is TRBJ1-6, with D possibly matching TRBD1 (5 bases). Germline CDR1 SGHVS, CDR2 FQNEAQ. The CDR3 runs to 16 residues. The V gene lost 1 base and the J gene lost 7 bases, with 14 bases spanning the gap. This CDR3 reads CASSLGSRGLNSPLHF. The CDR3 DNA follows: TGTGCCAGCAGCTTAGGGTCGCGGGGGTTAAATTCACCCCTCCACTTT. The entire variable domain, with the rest obtained from reference TRBV7-8 and TRBJ1-6, is as follows: GAGVSQSPRYKVAKRGQDVALRCDPISGHVSLFWYQQALGQGPEFLTYFQNEAQLDKSGLPSDRFFAERPEGSVSTLKIQRTQQEDSAVYLCASSLGSRGLNSPLHFGNGTRLTVT.

This chain uses TRBV12-5 with TRBJ2-5; D unclear. Germline lookup yields CDR1 LGHNT and CDR2 FRNRAP. Trimming cost V 2 bases and J 4 bases, with 11 bases left between them. The CDR3 is 14 amino acids. The CDR3 loop reads CASGLPRSRETQYF. For the CDR3, the DNA is TGTGCTAGTGGTTTGCCCCGTTCCAGAGAGACCCAGTACTTC.

The chain carries TRBV10-3 and TRBJ1-2; TRBD1 might be the D (6 bases). V dropped 4 bases and J dropped 5 bases, with 14 bases sitting between them. The CDR3 sequence is 14 residues long. CDR1 ENHRY and CDR2 SYGVKD come from the germline V gene. The CDR3 sequence is CAISAPQGNYGYTF. The CDR3, as DNA: TGTGCCATCAGTGCCCCACAGGGAAATTATGGCTACACCTTC.

This clone was recorded only once. The chain joins TRBV6-5 to TRBJ2-7; 9 bases match TRBD1. The trim removed 2 bases at V and 8 bases at J, leaving 4 bases unmatched. From germline, CDR1 is MNHEY and CDR2 SVGAGI. The CDR3 contains 13 residues. Here the CDR3 DNA reads TGTGCCAGCAGTTACGGTGACAGGGGGAAGCAGTACTTC. It specifies CASSYGDRGKQYF.

In DNA, the CDR3 is TGTGCCAGCTCACCAGTGGGGACAGGGGTACCGTCTAGCACAGATACGCAGTATTTT. Translated, it gives CASSPVGTGVPSSTDTQYF. The chain combines TRBV18 with TRBJ2-3, with 10 bases aligning to TRBD1. This CDR3 spans 19 amino acids. J was trimmed by 0 bases and V by 2 bases; bases with no gene match: 11. In germline, CDR1 is KGHSH, CDR2 LQKENI.

This clone was found once. The chain combines TRBV4-2 with TRBJ1-6; 7 bases match TRBD1. Germline V gives CDR1 LGHNA, CDR2 YNFKEQ. The junction had 9 bases not matched to a gene; V was cut back by 0 bases and J by 10 bases. This CDR3 comprises 16 residues. CDR3 sequence reads: CASSQEGTGVWSPLHF. As DNA, the CDR3 is TGTGCCAGCAGCCAAGAAGGAACAGGGGTTTGGTCACCCCTCCACTTT.

In its sample, this clone was seen a few times. The chain combines TRBV12-1 with TRBJ1-1; the table's D call of TRBD1 was not tested on the DNA. TRBV12-1 is marked as a pseudogene. The CDR3 is made up of 13 amino acids. For the CDR3, the DNA is TGTGCCAGCATCAAAGGGGTCCACACTGAAGCTTTCTTT. This encodes CASIKGVHTEAFF.